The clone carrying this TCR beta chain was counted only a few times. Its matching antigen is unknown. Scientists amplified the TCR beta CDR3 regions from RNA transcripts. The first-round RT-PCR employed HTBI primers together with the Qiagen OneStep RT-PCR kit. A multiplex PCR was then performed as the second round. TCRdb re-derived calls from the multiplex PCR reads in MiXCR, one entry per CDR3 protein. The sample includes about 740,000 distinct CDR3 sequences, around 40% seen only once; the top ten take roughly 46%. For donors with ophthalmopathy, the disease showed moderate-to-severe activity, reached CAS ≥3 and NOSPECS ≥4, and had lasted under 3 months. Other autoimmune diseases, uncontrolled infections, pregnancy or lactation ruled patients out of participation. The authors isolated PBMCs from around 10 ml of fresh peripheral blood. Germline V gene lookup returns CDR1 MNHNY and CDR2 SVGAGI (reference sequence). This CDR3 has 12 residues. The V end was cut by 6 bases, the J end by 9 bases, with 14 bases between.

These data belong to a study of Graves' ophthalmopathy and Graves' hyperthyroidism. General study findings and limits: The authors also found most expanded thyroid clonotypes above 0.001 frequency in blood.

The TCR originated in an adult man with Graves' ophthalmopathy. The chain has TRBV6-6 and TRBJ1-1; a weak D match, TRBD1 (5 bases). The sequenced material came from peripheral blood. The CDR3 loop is CASSPVRGKAFF. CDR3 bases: TGTGCCAGCAGCCCGGTCCGGGGGAAAGCTTTCTTT.